Presented here are 24 T cell receptor beta chains from one specimen sequenced in a study of cytomegalovirus exposure and HLA in healthy donors (dated by TCRdb to the late 2010s). The library was built by means of the immunoSEQ multiplex PCR assay. Not all clones reach the TCRdb copy of this immuneACCESS table, which keeps in-frame sequences only. Checked studies attribute under half of the gap to unresolved V genes and leave the rest unexplained. The sample contains more than 150,000 clones, more than 65% of them found a single time. Roughly 2.8% of the sample is taken by the ten largest. Sequenced input: PBMCs. These receptors all come from a woman between 18 and 30 years old in good health and CMV-seropositive.

This clone was seen just once. The chain combines TRBV18 with TRBJ2-7; 11 nucleotides line up with TRBD2. Looked up from germline, CDR1 is KGHSH and CDR2 is LQKENI. The CDR3 is 16 residues long. Trimming at V came to 2 bases and at J to 5 bases, leaving 8 bases not matched to a gene. The CDR3 region has the DNA TGTGCCAGCTCACCATTAGCCCGACTAGCGGGGAACGAGCAGTACTTC. Protein: CASSPLARLAGNEQYF.

This clone has more than one count but fewer than ten. The same CDR3 also results from other DNA sequences found in this sample. This chain links TRBV7-9 with TRBJ1-5; D gene uncertain. This CDR3 has 13 amino acids. Per the germline V gene, CDR1 is SEHNR and CDR2 is FQNEAQ (reference sequence). V lost 1 base to trimming and J lost 4 bases, with 5 bases between them. The CDR3 is CASSLGQNQPQHF. CDR3 nucleotide sequence: TGTGCCAGCAGCTTAGGGCAAAATCAGCCCCAGCATTTT.

The chain uses TRBV4-1 and TRBJ2-7, with a weak D call TRBD1 (6 bases). Germline CDR1 reads MGHRA; CDR2 reads YSYEKL. V shed 3 bases and J shed 3 bases, with 12 bases lying between them. The CDR3 consists of 14 residues. In nucleotides, the CDR3 is TGCGCCAGCAGCCAGCAGGGGTCCCTCTACGAGCAGTACTTC. Amino acid sequence: CASSQQGSLYEQYF.

This clone was counted between two and nine times. The chain uses TRBV7-2 and TRBJ1-3; 10 bases are a match to TRBD1. This CDR3 is built from 16 residues. J was trimmed by 2 bases and V by 5 bases; bases with no gene match: 6. Germline lookup yields CDR1 SGHTA and CDR2 FQGNSA. CDR3 nucleotides: TGTGCCAGCAGCAAGACAGGGGGCATCGCTGGAAACACCATATATTTT. As protein: CASSKTGGIAGNTIYF.

This clone was recorded a few times. The V gene is TRBV19, the J gene TRBJ1-1; D unclear. V lost 0 bases to trimming and J lost 4 bases, with 9 bases between them. CDR1 and CDR2 (germline): LNHDA, SQIVND (reference sequence). CDR3 size: 14 residues. The CDR3, as DNA: TGTGCCAGTAGTATAGAAAGCGGGGTCACTGAAGCTTTCTTT. Its translation is CASSIESGVTEAFF.

This clone occurred once. The rearrangement links TRBV5-1 to TRBJ2-7, with D tentatively TRBD2 (6 bases). CDR3 length equals 14 residues. Looked up from germline, CDR1 is SGHRS and CDR2 is YFSETQ. The ends were cut back, 5 bases at V and 0 bases at J, with 12 bases in the middle. CDR3 coding DNA: TGCGCCAGCAGTCGCGGGACGGCCTCCTACGAGCAGTACTTC. Translated: CASSRGTASYEQYF.

This clone was recorded only once. The chain combines TRBV7-3 with TRBJ2-3; 9 bases agree with TRBD2. J lost 2 bases, V lost 6 bases, and 9 bases had no gene match. Germline V CDR1 and CDR2: SGHTA, FQGTGA. The CDR3 covers 16 residues. As DNA, the CDR3 is TGTGCCAGCAGGGCGTCAGGGACTAGCCCCACAGATACGCAGTATTTT. It yields the protein CASRASGTSPTDTQYF.

V and J are TRBV2 and TRBJ1-2; perhaps TRBD1 as D (6 bases). Trimming cost V 6 bases and J 5 bases, with 25 bases left between them. Germline V gene data show CDR1 as SNHLY and CDR2 as FYNNEI. The CDR3 has 17 residues. The CDR3 reads CASSQTGSMSSLYGYTF. CDR3 coding DNA: TGTGCCAGCAGCCAGACAGGTTCTATGTCTAGCTTATATGGCTACACCTTC.

This clone was counted a few times. The chain has TRBV2 and TRBJ1-5; 7 nucleotides align to TRBD1. The CDR3 runs to 14 residues. Unmatched junction bases numbered 4, after V lost 5 bases and J lost 3 bases. CDR1 is SNHLY and CDR2 is FYNNEI in the germline V gene. CDR3 sequence reads: CASSMTGSNQPQHF. DNA for the CDR3: TGTGCCAGCAGTATGACAGGGTCCAATCAGCCCCAGCATTTT.

Only a few counts were recorded for this clone. The identical CDR3 is also encoded by other nucleotide sequences in the sample. The chain uses TRBV9 and TRBJ2-5; 10 bases map to TRBD2. Germline CDR1 is SGDLS and CDR2 is YYNGEE. J lost 5 bases, V lost 1 base, and 5 bases had no gene match. The CDR3 is 15 residues long. The CDR3 loop reads CASSVQAGGPETQYF. The CDR3 DNA is TGTGCCAGCAGCGTACAAGCGGGGGGGCCCGAGACCCAGTACTTC. Together with reference TRBV9 and TRBJ2-5, the CDR3 gives the full variable domain: DSGVTQTPKHLITATGQRVTLRCSPRSGDLSVYWYQQSLDQGLQFLIQYYNGEERAKGNILERFSAQQFPDLHSELNLSSLELGDSALYFCASSVQAGGPETQYFGPGTRLLVL.

The rearrangement joins TRBV6-1 to TRBJ1-6; 7 bases map to TRBD1. CDR1 is MNHNS and CDR2 is SASEGT in the germline V gene. The CDR3 is made up of 14 amino acids. V gave up 7 bases and J gave up 4 bases; unmatched junction bases: 4. The CDR3 here is CASKLTGYNSPLHF. CDR3 bases: TGTGCCAGCAAGTTGACAGGGTATAATTCACCCCTCCACTTT.

V gene TRBV2 combines with J gene TRBJ2-5; D uncertain. Germline CDR1 is SNHLY and CDR2 is FYNNEI. Trimming shortened V by 7 bases and J by 1 base, and 16 bases separated the two germline ends. The CDR3 has 15 amino acids. CDR3 amino acids: CASKPEATSQETQYF. DNA of the CDR3: TGTGCCAGCAAACCAGAGGCGACCTCCCAAGAGACCCAGTACTTC.

The V call is TRBV2, the J call TRBJ1-5; D gene uncertain. With 2 bases removed from V and 10 bases from J, the gap between germline ends came to 12 bases. The germline gives CDR1 SNHLY, CDR2 FYNNEI. CDR3 length equals 13 residues. The CDR3 DNA reads TGTGCCAGCAGTGAACACAGATCCGAACCCCAGCATTTT. Translation: CASSEHRSEPQHF. Filled out from reference TRBV2 and TRBJ1-5, the complete variable domain reads EPEVTQTPSHQVTQMGQEVILRCVPISNHLYFYWYRQILGQKVEFLVSFYNNEISEKSEIFDDQFSVERPDGSNFTLKIRSTKLEDSAMYFCASSEHRSEPQHFGDGTRLSIL.

This clone was seen a single time. The gene calls are TRBV19 and TRBJ2-1, with 11 bases aligning to TRBD2. The CDR3 has 15 amino acids. The V segment lost 3 bases and the J segment 9 bases; nucleotides outside the gene matches: 7. Germline V gene sequence: CDR1 LNHDA, CDR2 SQIVND (reference sequence). The CDR3 loop is CASSMNSGGAREQFF. As DNA, the CDR3 is TGTGCCAGTAGTATGAATAGCGGGGGGGCCCGTGAGCAGTTCTTC. Combining the CDR3 with reference TRBV19 and TRBJ2-1 gives the whole variable domain DGGITQSPKYLFRKEGQNVTLSCEQNLNHDAMYWYRQDPGQGLRLIYYSQIVNDFQKGDIAEGYSVSREKKESFPLTVTSAQKNPTAFYLCASSMNSGGAREQFFGPGTRLTVL.

The DNA of the CDR3 is TGTGCCAGCTCTCCGTTTAGGACAGGTTTTATGACCTCTGGAAACACCATATATTTT. Its protein is CASSPFRTGFMTSGNTIYF. This chain joins TRBV18 and TRBJ1-3; 7 nucleotides line up with TRBD1. Germline V gene lookup returns CDR1 KGHSH and CDR2 LQKENI. The CDR3 has 19 residues. V was clipped by 6 bases and J by 0 bases; unmatched bases: 17.

This chain links TRBV14 with TRBJ2-7; 7 bases map to TRBD1. V gave up 3 bases and J gave up 6 bases; unmatched junction bases: 5. This CDR3 contains 13 residues. Germline V lookup: CDR1 SGHDN, CDR2 FVKESK. Here the CDR3 reads CASSQYNRGEQYF. CDR3 sequence (DNA): TGTGCCAGCAGCCAGTACAACAGGGGCGAGCAGTACTTC.

This clone was detected a few times. The CDR3 spells CASGRDYEQYF. The CDR3 nucleotides read TGTGCCAGCGGACGGGACTACGAGCAGTACTTC. This chain joins TRBV2 and TRBJ2-7; D may be TRBD2 (5 bases). The CDR3 is 11 amino acids. V lost 8 bases and J 3 bases, leaving 8 bases between the germline ends. In germline, CDR1 is SNHLY, CDR2 FYNNEI.

This sequence joins TRBV27 and TRBJ2-7, with 7 bases that match TRBD2. V shed 5 bases, J shed 2 bases, and the junction held 9 bases outside the gene matches. The germline V gene has CDR1 MNHEY and CDR2 SMNVEV (reference sequence). The CDR3 runs 15 residues. The CDR3 loop is CASSSQAGYAYEQYF. Written as DNA, the CDR3 is TGTGCCAGCAGTAGCCAAGCGGGGTACGCCTACGAGCAGTACTTC.

V is TRBV28 and J is TRBJ2-1; 9 bases line up with TRBD2. The V gene end was trimmed by 3 bases and the J gene end by 1 base; junction bases not matched to a gene: 19. Germline CDR1 and CDR2: MDHEN and SYDVKM. CDR3 size: 21 residues. The CDR3 DNA reads TGTGCCAGCAGTTTTCCTATCCGGCTAGCGGGGATAGCAGGGTCCTACAATGAGCAGTTCTTC. As protein: CASSFPIRLAGIAGSYNEQFF.

This clone is a singleton in its sample. The rearrangement uses TRBV7-6 and TRBJ2-5; weak D call: TRBD2 (7 bases). The CDR3 totals 14 residues. Germline V gene sequence: CDR1 SGHVS, CDR2 FNYEAQ. V was shortened by 5 bases and J by 4 bases, with 14 bases between the two germline ends. CDR3 region: CASSHGGAGETQYF. CDR3 bases: TGTGCCAGCAGCCATGGGGGGGCCGGAGAGACCCAGTACTTC.

J is TRBJ2-2 and V is TRBV11-2; D may be TRBD1 (6 bases). Germline lookup yields CDR1 SGHAT and CDR2 FQNNGV. The CDR3 consists of 16 residues. The V end lost 2 bases, the J end lost 4 bases, and 14 bases lay between the germline ends. CDR3 sequence: CASSLFQGSGTGELFF. The CDR3 nucleotides are TGTGCCAGCAGCTTATTTCAGGGGTCAGGCACCGGGGAGCTGTTTTTT.

This clone was picked up one time. The chain has TRBV18 and TRBJ1-1; a weak D match, TRBD1 (6 bases). The V gene's germline CDR1 is KGHSH and CDR2 LQKENI. V lost 1 base and J lost 5, with 8 bases in between. The CDR3 runs 13 residues. The CDR3 DNA sequence: TGTGCCAGCTCACCACGGGGGCATACTGAAGCTTTCTTT. Protein product: CASSPRGHTEAFF.

The gene calls are TRBV5-6 and TRBJ2-3; TRBD1 agrees at 8 bases. Losses at the gene ends were 2 bases for V and 2 bases for J; bases not matched to a gene: 7. Germline CDR1 and CDR2: SGHDT and YYEEEE. The CDR3 spans 16 residues. The CDR3 protein is CASSFSGQVPTDTQYF. CDR3 in DNA: TGTGCCAGCAGCTTCTCGGGACAGGTCCCCACAGATACGCAGTATTTT.

The rearrangement links TRBV14 to TRBJ1-2; D not resolved. V lost 1 base to trimming and J lost 1 base, with 4 bases between them. CDR3 length: 13 amino acids. CDR1 is SGHDN, CDR2 FVKESK, per germline. The CDR3 coding sequence is TGTGCCAGCAGCCAAGTTAATAACTATGGCTACACCTTC. This sequence encodes CASSQVNNYGYTF.